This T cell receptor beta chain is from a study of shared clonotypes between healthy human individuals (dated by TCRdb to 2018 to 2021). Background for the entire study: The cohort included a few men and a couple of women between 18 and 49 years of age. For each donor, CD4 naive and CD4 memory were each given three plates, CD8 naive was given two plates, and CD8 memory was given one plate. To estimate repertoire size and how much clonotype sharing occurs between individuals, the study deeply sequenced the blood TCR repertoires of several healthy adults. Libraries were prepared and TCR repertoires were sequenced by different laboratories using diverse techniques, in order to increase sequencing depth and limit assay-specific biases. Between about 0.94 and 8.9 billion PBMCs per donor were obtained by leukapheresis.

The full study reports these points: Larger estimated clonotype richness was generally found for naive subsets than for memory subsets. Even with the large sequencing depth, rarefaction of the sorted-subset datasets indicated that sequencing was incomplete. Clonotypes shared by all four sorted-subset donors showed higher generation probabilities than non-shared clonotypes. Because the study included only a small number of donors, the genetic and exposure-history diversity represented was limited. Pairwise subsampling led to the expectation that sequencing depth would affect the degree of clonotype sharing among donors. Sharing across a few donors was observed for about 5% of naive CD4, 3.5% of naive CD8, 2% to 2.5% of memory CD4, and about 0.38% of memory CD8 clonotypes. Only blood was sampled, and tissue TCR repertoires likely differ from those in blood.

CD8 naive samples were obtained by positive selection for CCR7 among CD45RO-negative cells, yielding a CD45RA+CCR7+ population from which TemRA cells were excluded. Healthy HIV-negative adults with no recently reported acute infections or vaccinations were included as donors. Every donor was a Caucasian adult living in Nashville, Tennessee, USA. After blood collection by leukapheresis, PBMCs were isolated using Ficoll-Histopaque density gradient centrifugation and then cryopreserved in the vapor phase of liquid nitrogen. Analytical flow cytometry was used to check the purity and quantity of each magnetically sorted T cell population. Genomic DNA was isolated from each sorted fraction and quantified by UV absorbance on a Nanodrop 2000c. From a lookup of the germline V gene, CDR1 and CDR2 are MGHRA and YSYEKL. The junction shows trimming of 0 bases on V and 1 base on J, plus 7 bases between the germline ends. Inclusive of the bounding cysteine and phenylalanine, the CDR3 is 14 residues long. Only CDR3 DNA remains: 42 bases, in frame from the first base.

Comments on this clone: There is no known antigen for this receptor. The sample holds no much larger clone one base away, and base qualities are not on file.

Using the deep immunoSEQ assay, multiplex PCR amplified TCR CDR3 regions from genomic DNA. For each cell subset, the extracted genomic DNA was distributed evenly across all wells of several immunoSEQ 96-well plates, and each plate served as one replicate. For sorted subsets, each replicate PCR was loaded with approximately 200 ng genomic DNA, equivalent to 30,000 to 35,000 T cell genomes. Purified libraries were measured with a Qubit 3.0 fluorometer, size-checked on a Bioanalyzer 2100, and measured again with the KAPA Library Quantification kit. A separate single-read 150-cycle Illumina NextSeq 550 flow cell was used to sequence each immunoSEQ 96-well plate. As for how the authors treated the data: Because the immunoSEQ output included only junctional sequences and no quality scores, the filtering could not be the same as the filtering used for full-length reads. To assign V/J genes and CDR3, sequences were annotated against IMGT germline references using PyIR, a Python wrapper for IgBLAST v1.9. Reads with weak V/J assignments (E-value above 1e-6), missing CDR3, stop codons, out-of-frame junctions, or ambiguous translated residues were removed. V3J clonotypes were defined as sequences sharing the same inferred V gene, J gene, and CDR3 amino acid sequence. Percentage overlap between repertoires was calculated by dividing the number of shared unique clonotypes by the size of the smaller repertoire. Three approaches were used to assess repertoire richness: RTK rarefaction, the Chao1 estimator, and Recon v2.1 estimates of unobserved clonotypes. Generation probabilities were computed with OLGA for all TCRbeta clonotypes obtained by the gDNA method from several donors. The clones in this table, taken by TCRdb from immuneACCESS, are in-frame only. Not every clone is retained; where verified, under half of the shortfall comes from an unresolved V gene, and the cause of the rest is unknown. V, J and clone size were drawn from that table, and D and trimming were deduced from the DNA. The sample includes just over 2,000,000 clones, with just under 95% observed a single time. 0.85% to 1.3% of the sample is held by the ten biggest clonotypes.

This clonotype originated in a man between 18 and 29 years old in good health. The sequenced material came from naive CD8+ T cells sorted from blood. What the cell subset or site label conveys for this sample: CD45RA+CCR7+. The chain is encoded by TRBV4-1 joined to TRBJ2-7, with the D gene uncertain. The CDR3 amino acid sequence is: CASSQESISYEQYF. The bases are TGCGCCAGCAGCCAAGAGTCGATTTCCTACGAGCAGTACTTC.